The rows below give T cell receptor beta chains drawn from one sample of a study of CD8 T cells in ankylosing spondylitis. MiXCR, applied by TCRdb to the 5' RACE reads, yields one record per CDR3 protein. The profile covers hundreds of thousands of distinct CDR3 sequences, with about a quarter appearing a single time and less than 8.5% taken by the ten largest. The specimen sequenced was blood, either unsorted or a sorted T cell fraction (not recorded which). These receptors came from a male donor with ankylosing spondylitis or in good health (not recorded which). CDR3s include the opening cysteine and the closing phenylalanine or tryptophan. The D gene is left open where the match is weak. Clone size is not always given. Where it is, it says once, few, many or a class for expanded clones.

V gene: TRBV10-3; clone size: .; CDR3 length: 17; D gene: .; J gene: TRBJ2-7; CDR3 DNA: TGTGCCATCAGTGAGCCTCGGGGAGCGGCTAAGGCGTACGAGCAGTACTTC; CDR3 protein: CAISEPRGAAKAYEQYF
V gene: TRBV20-1; clone size: .; CDR3 length: 15; D gene: .; J gene: TRBJ2-5; CDR3 DNA: TGCAGTGCTAACGGGGGCCACAGGGCACAAGAGACCCAGTACTTC; CDR3 protein: CSANGGHRAQETQYF
V gene: TRBV4-3; clone size: once; CDR3 length: 15; D gene: .; J gene: TRBJ2-7; CDR3 DNA: TGCGCCAGCAGCCTCGGGACAACCGGTCAGTACGAGCAGTACTTC; CDR3 protein: CASSLGTTGQYEQYF
V gene: TRBV7-2; clone size: many; CDR3 length: 13; D gene: .; J gene: TRBJ2-3; CDR3 DNA: TGTGCCAGCAGCTTAGACCCCGGGGGTACGCAGTATTTT; CDR3 protein: CASSLDPGGTQYF
V gene: TRBV12-3/TRBV12-4; clone size: many; CDR3 length: 15; D gene: TRBD2; J gene: TRBJ2-1; CDR3 DNA: TGTGCCAGCAGTGTGACTAGCGGGAGCTTGAATGAGCAGTTCTTC; CDR3 protein: CASSVTSGSLNEQFF
V gene: TRBV29-1; clone size: .; CDR3 length: 14; D gene: .; J gene: TRBJ1-4; CDR3 DNA: TGCGGCGTGGGCGGCAGATCAACTAATGAAAAACTGTTTTTT; CDR3 protein: CGVGGRSTNEKLFF
V gene: TRBV7-2; clone size: .; CDR3 length: 14; D gene: .; J gene: TRBJ2-2; CDR3 DNA: .; CDR3 protein: CASSPVAWTGSCFF
V gene: TRBV7-3; clone size: .; CDR3 length: 18; D gene: TRBD1; J gene: TRBJ1-5; CDR3 DNA: TGTACCAGCAGTTTAGGAACCGGGACAGGGGGCGTGGATCAGCCCCAGCATTTT; CDR3 protein: CTSSLGTGTGGVDQPQHF
V gene: TRBV27; clone size: many; CDR3 length: 15; D gene: .; J gene: TRBJ2-1; CDR3 DNA: TGTGCCAGCACGGGGGCGGGGAAACAGTACAATGAGCAGTTCTTC; CDR3 protein: CASTGAGKQYNEQFF
V gene: TRBV2; clone size: few; CDR3 length: 12; D gene: .; J gene: TRBJ2-1; CDR3 DNA: TGTGCCAGCAGTGATCGGGCTGGCGAGCAGTTCTTC; CDR3 protein: CASSDRAGEQFF
V gene: TRBV5-1; clone size: many; CDR3 length: 13; D gene: .; J gene: TRBJ1-2; CDR3 DNA: TGCGCCAGCAGCTTGGTAGAAAACTATGGCTACACCTTC; CDR3 protein: CASSLVENYGYTF
V gene: TRBV7-2; clone size: few; CDR3 length: 13; D gene: .; J gene: TRBJ2-5; CDR3 DNA: TGTGCCAGCAGCTTGTTGGACCCGGCGACCCAGTACTTC; CDR3 protein: CASSLLDPATQYF
V gene: TRBV24-1; clone size: .; CDR3 length: 13; D gene: .; J gene: TRBJ2-1; CDR3 DNA: TGTGCCACCAGTGATACCCAGGGGTCTGAGCAGTTCTTC; CDR3 protein: CATSDTQGSEQFF
V gene: TRBV9; clone size: many; CDR3 length: 14; D gene: .; J gene: TRBJ2-7; CDR3 DNA: TGTGCCAGCAGCCAACAAAGTAGCTCCTACGAGCAGTACTTC; CDR3 protein: CASSQQSSSYEQYF
V gene: TRBV7-8; clone size: many; CDR3 length: 15; D gene: TRBD2; J gene: TRBJ2-7; CDR3 DNA: TGTGCCAGCAGCTTAGTGCTAGCGGGAGCCTACGAGCAGTACTTC; CDR3 protein: CASSLVLAGAYEQYF
V gene: TRBV18; clone size: many; CDR3 length: 17; D gene: TRBD1; J gene: TRBJ2-6; CDR3 DNA: TGTGCCAGCTCAGCAACAGGGGTTACCTCTGGGGCCAACGTCCTGACTTTC; CDR3 protein: CASSATGVTSGANVLTF
V gene: TRBV15; clone size: many; CDR3 length: 16; D gene: .; J gene: TRBJ2-2; CDR3 DNA: TGTGCCACCAGCAGAGACGCCGCCACTAATTCCGGGGAGCTGTTTTTT; CDR3 protein: CATSRDAATNSGELFF
V gene: TRBV6-1; clone size: .; CDR3 length: 16; D gene: .; J gene: TRBJ1-3; CDR3 DNA: TGTGCCAGCAGCTCCGATAGGACGTATTCTGGAAACACCATATATTTT; CDR3 protein: CASSSDRTYSGNTIYF
V gene: TRBV7-3; clone size: many; CDR3 length: 17; D gene: TRBD2; J gene: TRBJ2-1; CDR3 DNA: TGTGCCAGCAGCTCCAAAGGGACCGGGACTAGCGGGAGAGGGCAGTTCTTC; CDR3 protein: CASSSKGTGTSGRGQFF
V gene: TRBV12-3/TRBV12-4; clone size: few; CDR3 length: 12; D gene: .; J gene: TRBJ2-3; CDR3 DNA: TGTGCCAGCAGTTCATCCGTAGATACGCAGTATTTT; CDR3 protein: CASSSSVDTQYF
V gene: TRBV20-1; clone size: many; CDR3 length: 12; D gene: .; J gene: TRBJ2-1; CDR3 DNA: TGCAGTGCTAGCGTACAGTACAATGAGCAGTTCTTC; CDR3 protein: CSASVQYNEQFF
V gene: TRBV20-1; clone size: many; CDR3 length: 15; D gene: TRBD1; J gene: TRBJ1-2; CDR3 DNA: TGCAGTGCTAGAGACTCCGGGGACAGTCTCTATGGCTACACCTTC; CDR3 protein: CSARDSGDSLYGYTF
V gene: TRBV20-1; clone size: few; CDR3 length: 13; D gene: TRBD2; J gene: TRBJ2-1; CDR3 DNA: TGCAGTGCCCCCAGGACTAGCGGGAGGACCCAGTTCTTC; CDR3 protein: CSAPRTSGRTQFF